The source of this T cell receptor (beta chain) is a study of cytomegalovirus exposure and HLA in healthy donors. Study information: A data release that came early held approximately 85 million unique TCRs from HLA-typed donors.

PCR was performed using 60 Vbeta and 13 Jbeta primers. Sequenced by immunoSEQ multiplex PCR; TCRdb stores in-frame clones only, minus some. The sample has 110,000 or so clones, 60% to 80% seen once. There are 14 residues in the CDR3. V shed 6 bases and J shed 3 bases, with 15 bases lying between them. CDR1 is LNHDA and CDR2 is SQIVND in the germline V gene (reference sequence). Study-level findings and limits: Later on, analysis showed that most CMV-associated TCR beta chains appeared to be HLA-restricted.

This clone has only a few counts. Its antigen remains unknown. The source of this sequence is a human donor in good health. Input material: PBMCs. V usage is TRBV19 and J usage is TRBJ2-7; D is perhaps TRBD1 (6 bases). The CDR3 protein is CASSSGANLYEQYF. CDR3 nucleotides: TGTGCCAGTAGCTCAGGGGCCAACCTCTACGAGCAGTACTTC.